This entry lists 6 T cell receptor beta chains sequenced from one sample in a study of T cells and copy number aberrations in small-cell lung cancer. Generated by immunoSEQ multiplex PCR, the TCRdb table keeps only in-frame clones and is missing some. The sample records fewer than 1,500 clones, roughly 84% being singletons. The sequenced sample consisted of tumor tissue. The source is a man in his fifties or sixties with small cell lung cancer.

The V and J genes are TRBV7-8 and TRBJ2-7, with D perhaps TRBD2 (6 bases). The V gene lost 2 bases and the J gene lost 2 bases, with 10 bases spanning the gap. CDR3 length: 14 amino acids. The germline V gene has CDR1 SGHVS and CDR2 FQNEAQ. CDR3 sequence (DNA): TGTGCCAGCAGCTTACCCGGGAGTCCCTACGAGCAGTACTTC. Amino acids: CASSLPGSPYEQYF.

V gene TRBV19 combines with J gene TRBJ2-7; 8 positions match TRBD1. V lost 9 bases to trimming and J lost 2 bases; unmatched junction nucleotides: 3. The length of the CDR3 is 12 residues. Germline lookup yields CDR1 LNHDA and CDR2 SQIVND (reference sequence). The CDR3 loop is CASRDRTYEQYF. In DNA form, the CDR3 reads TGTGCCAGCAGGGACAGGACCTACGAGCAGTACTTC.

Note on this clone: One junction end does not reproduce the germline sequence, and a read error may be involved. This sample includes further DNA sequences coding for the same CDR3. The V and J genes are TRBV14 and TRBJ1-2, with 8 nucleotides matching TRBD1. CDR1 and CDR2 from the germline V gene are SGHDN and FVKESK. CDR3 length: 14 amino acids. The CDR3 region has the DNA TGTGCCAGCAGTCAAGCCAGGGGGCGGGATGGCTACACCTTC. Protein: CASSQARGRDGYTF.

The CDR3 reads CASTFRGGATNEKLFF. CDR3 nucleotide sequence: TGTGCCAGCACGTTCAGGGGGGGAGCAACTAATGAAAAACTGTTTTTT. The rearrangement links TRBV2 to TRBJ1-4, with 7 positions matching TRBD1. Germline CDR1 SNHLY, CDR2 FYNNEI. The CDR3 sequence is 16 residues long. After removal of 7 bases from V and 0 bases from J, the junction contained 8 bases not matched to a gene.

The rearrangement joins TRBV7-9 to TRBJ2-1, with D unresolved. The CDR3 runs 13 residues. V was pared by 2 bases and J by 6 bases, with 8 bases between. Germline V gene data show CDR1 as SEHNR and CDR2 as FQNEAQ (reference sequence). The CDR3 spells CASSLWAGNEQFF. The CDR3 nucleotides read TGTGCCAGCAGCTTATGGGCAGGCAATGAGCAGTTCTTC.

With respect to this clone: One end of the junction does not line up with germline, which may come from a read error. The chain is built from TRBV29-1 and TRBJ2-1; 7 nucleotides line up with TRBD1. This CDR3 has 15 residues. Germline lookup yields CDR1 SQVTM and CDR2 ANQGSEA. Here the CDR3 reads CSAPVEGATYNKQFF. The CDR3 nucleotides are TGCAGCGCCCCTGTCGAGGGGGCTACCTACAATAAGCAGTTCTTC.